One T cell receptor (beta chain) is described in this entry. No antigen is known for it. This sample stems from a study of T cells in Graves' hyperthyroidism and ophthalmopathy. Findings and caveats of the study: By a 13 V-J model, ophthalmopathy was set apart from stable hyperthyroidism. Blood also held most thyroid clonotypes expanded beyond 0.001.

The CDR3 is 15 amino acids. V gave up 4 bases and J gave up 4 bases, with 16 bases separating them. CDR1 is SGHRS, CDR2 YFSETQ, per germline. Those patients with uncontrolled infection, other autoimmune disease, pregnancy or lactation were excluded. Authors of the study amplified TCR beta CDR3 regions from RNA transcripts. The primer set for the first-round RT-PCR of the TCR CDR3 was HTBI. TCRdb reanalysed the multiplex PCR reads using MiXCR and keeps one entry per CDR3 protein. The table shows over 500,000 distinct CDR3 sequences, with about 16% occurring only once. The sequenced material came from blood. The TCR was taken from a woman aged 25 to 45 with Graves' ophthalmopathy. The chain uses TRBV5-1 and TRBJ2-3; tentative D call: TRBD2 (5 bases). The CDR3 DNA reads TGCGCCAGCAGCCCTACTCCTAGCAGGCCAGATACGCAGTATTTT. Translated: CASSPTPSRPDTQYF.